This T cell receptor (beta chain) was observed in a study of identical twins. General study findings and limits: The more abundant beta clonotypes in cord blood had fewer insertions, and memory repertoires did not show this.

The CDR3 is made up of 14 amino acids. CDR1 and CDR2 from the germline V gene are ENHRY and SYGVKD. V shed 4 bases and J shed 5 bases, with 11 bases lying between them. TCRdb reprocessed the 5' RACE reads via MiXCR and lists one record per CDR3 protein. The sample contains roughly 770,000 distinct CDR3 sequences, about 20% of which appear only once. This clonotype was observed a handful of times. As yet, its antigen is unknown. The data were also submitted as part of a second study, on T cells expressing NK-cell markers.

This TCR came from a woman between 18 and 29 years old in good health. The chain carries TRBV10-3 and TRBJ2-2; tentatively, D is TRBD1 (6 bases). Sequenced sample: PBMCs. CDR3: CAISVNRDTGELFF. CDR3 DNA: TGTGCCATCAGTGTAAACAGGGATACCGGGGAGCTGTTTTTT.